This is a list of T cell receptor beta chains from one sample in a study of cytomegalovirus exposure and HLA in healthy donors. Profiling relied on immunoSEQ multiplex PCR, and the TCRdb table lists in-frame clones only, not all of them. The specimen's table records 90,000 to 100,000 clones. The source material was PBMCs. Source of these receptors: a woman aged 25 to 39 in good health and CMV-seronegative. Each CDR3 is given with its conserved first and last residue. Fields, in order: V gene, D gene, J gene, CDR3 protein, CDR3 DNA. A D gene is named only where the DNA matches it firmly.

TRBV4-1	TRBD2	TRBJ2-7	CASSQGPGLAGGPGDEQYF	TGCGCCAGCAGCCAAGGTCCGGGACTAGCGGGAGGGCCGGGGGACGAGCAGTACTTC
TRBV13	TRBD2	TRBJ2-2	CASSRGVDTGELFF	TGTGCCAGCAGTCGGGGGGTAGACACCGGGGAGCTGTTTTTT
TRBV4-2	NA	TRBJ1-2	CASSQDPQGNGYTF	TGTGCCAGCAGCCAAGATCCTCAGGGAAATGGCTACACCTTC
TRBV27	NA	TRBJ1-1	CASSLSLQGTTEAFF	TGTGCCAGCAGTTTATCGTTACAGGGCACCACTGAAGCTTTCTTT
TRBV7-6	TRBD2	TRBJ2-7	CASSSATSGNEQYF	TGTGCCAGCAGCTCCGCGACTAGCGGGAACGAGCAGTACTTC
TRBV6-6	NA	TRBJ2-7	CASSYGLARVSYEQYF	TGTGCCAGCAGTTACGGTCTAGCGAGAGTCTCCTACGAGCAGTACTTC
TRBV6-7	NA	TRBJ1-2	CASYSKLAGSGEGGYTF	TGTGCCAGCTACAGTAAACTCGCCGGCAGTGGGGAGGGTGGCTACACCTTC
TRBV6-1	NA	TRBJ1-2	CASRPGNYGYTF	TGTGCCAGCCGGCCGGGGAACTATGGCTACACCTTC
TRBV6-4	TRBD1	TRBJ1-3	CASGRDSRNTIYF	TGTGCCAGCGGTCGGGACAGCCGAAACACCATATATTTT
TRBV5-1	TRBD2	TRBJ2-1	CASSLTSGIEQFF	TGCGCCAGCAGCTTAACTAGCGGCATTGAGCAGTTCTTC
TRBV28	TRBD1	TRBJ1-2	CASSFTRTGVYGYTF	TGTGCCAGCAGTTTTACTCGCACAGGGGTCTATGGCTACACCTTC
TRBV7-3	NA	TRBJ1-2	CASSWTRPLYGYTF	TGTGCCAGCAGCTGGACACGTCCTCTCTATGGCTACACCTTC
TRBV11-2	NA	TRBJ2-3	CASSLDSGTDTQYF	TGTGCCAGCAGCTTAGATAGCGGCACAGATACGCAGTATTTT
TRBV5-4	TRBD1	TRBJ1-4	CASSGGTGGKLFF	TGTGCCAGCAGCGGGGGGACAGGGGGAAAACTGTTTTTT
TRBV11-3	TRBD1	TRBJ1-2	CASRPGTGGPNYGYTF	TGTGCCAGCAGGCCTGGGACAGGGGGCCCTAACTATGGCTACACCTTC
TRBV27	NA	TRBJ1-2	CASSLGGGYGYTF	TGTGCCAGCAGTTTGGGGGGTGGCTATGGCTACACCTTC
TRBV2	NA	TRBJ1-6	CASSVNRFPLHF	TGTGCCAGCAGCGTAAACAGGTTCCCCCTCCACTTT
TRBV4-1	NA	TRBJ1-5	CASSQVTLGLPRGNQPQHF	TGCGCCAGCAGCCAAGTAACTTTGGGACTCCCAAGGGGCAATCAGCCCCAGCATTTT
TRBV19	TRBD1	TRBJ2-7	CASSVGQGTYEQYF	TGTGCCAGTAGTGTGGGACAGGGTACCTACGAGCAGTACTTC
TRBV6-4	TRBD1	TRBJ2-3	CASSPGTGGDTQYF	TGTGCCAGCAGTCCCGGGACAGGGGGAGATACGCAGTATTTT